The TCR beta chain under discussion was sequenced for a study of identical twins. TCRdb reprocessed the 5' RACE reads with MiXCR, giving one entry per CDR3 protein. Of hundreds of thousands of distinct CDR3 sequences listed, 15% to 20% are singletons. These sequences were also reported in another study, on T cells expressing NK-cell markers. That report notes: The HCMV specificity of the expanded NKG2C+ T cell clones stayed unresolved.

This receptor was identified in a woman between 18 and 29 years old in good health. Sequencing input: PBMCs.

The chain's CDR3 is CASSLVGGLGNTIYF. CDR3 nucleotides: TGCGCCAGCAGCTTGGTTGGGGGACTAGGAAACACCATATATTTT. This chain connects TRBV5-1 to TRBJ1-3, with D perhaps matching TRBD1 (5 bases). Per the germline V gene, CDR1 is SGHRS and CDR2 is YFSETQ. The CDR3 runs 15 residues. The V and J ends lost 0 bases and 4 bases respectively, with 11 bases between them.